The 29 T cell receptor beta chains below come from one sample, sequenced in a study of blood T cell repertoires in COVID-19 (dated by TCRdb to the early 2020s). Library creation used the immunoSEQ multiplex PCR assay. TCRdb mirrors the immuneACCESS table, restricted to in-frame sequences. Some clones are absent from its copies; in checked studies, under half trace to an unresolved V gene, and the reason for the others is unknown. This sample gives about 210,000 clones in total; around 83% of them show up just once. The top ten clonotypes cover roughly 5% of the sample. What was sequenced was peripheral blood. All receptors come from an elderly woman with acute or convalescent COVID-19.

This sequence joins TRBV18 and TRBJ1-3; TRBD1 agrees at 9 bases. V lost 6 bases and J lost 7; bases outside the gene matches: 10. The CDR3 length is 15 residues. Germline loops: CDR1 KGHSH, CDR2 LQKENI. The DNA for the CDR3 is TGTGCCAGCTCGCACGGACAGGGGTCCCGGAACACCATATATTTT. It is translated as CASSHGQGSRNTIYF.

This clone was detected only once. The CDR3 DNA reads as TGTGCCTGGAGATCCTACGTTGGTGGCTCCTATAATTCACCCCTCCACTTT. This codes for CAWRSYVGGSYNSPLHF. This chain links TRBV30 with TRBJ1-6; the D is unclear. Germline lookup yields CDR1 GTSNPN and CDR2 SVGIG (reference sequence). V was pared by 3 bases and J by 0 bases, with 15 bases between. The CDR3 is made up of 17 amino acids.

This clone was picked up a small number of times. The chain has TRBV4-2 and TRBJ1-4, with D possibly matching TRBD1 (6 bases). Germline V gene data show CDR1 as LGHNA and CDR2 as YNFKEQ. This CDR3 contains 13 residues. Trimming pared 0 bases from V and 7 bases from J, leaving 6 bases between. The CDR3 DNA follows: TGTGCCAGCAGCCAAGACAGGGGTGAAAAACTGTTTTTT. Amino acid sequence: CASSQDRGEKLFF.

The rearrangement links TRBV28 to TRBJ2-3; the D gene is possibly TRBD2 (6 bases). Germline assignment: CDR1 MDHEN and CDR2 SYDVKM. This CDR3 contains 13 residues. The V end lost 6 bases, the J end lost 6 bases, and 13 bases lay between the germline ends. This CDR3 is CASRRDWADTQYF. CDR3 nucleotide sequence: TGTGCCAGCAGGAGGGACTGGGCGGATACGCAGTATTTT.

The chain carries TRBV6-5 and TRBJ1-1; D is undetermined. CDR1 and CDR2 (germline): MNHEY, SVGAGI. This CDR3 comprises 14 residues. V dropped 0 bases and J dropped 1 base, with 6 bases sitting between them. CDR3 protein: CASSYSRGNTEAFF. Written as DNA, the CDR3 is TGTGCCAGCAGTTACTCCCGGGGGAACACTGAAGCTTTCTTT.

The chain combines TRBV3-1 (or the pseudogene TRBV3-2) with TRBJ2-4; 13 bases agree with TRBD2. This CDR3 is built from 18 residues. J gave up 8 bases and V 3 bases, and 13 bases lay outside the gene matches. Germline V gene sequence: CDR1 LGHDT, CDR2 YNNKEL (reference sequence). The CDR3 nucleotides read TGTGCCAGCAGCCATCAGGGACTAGCGGGACGTTGGAGCGACATTCAGTACTTC. Its translation is CASSHQGLAGRWSDIQYF.

In nucleotides, the CDR3 is TGTGCCAGCAGCCAAGACGGGGGAAATGAGCAGTTCTTC. It specifies CASSQDGGNEQFF. V usage is TRBV3-1 (or the pseudogene TRBV3-2) and J usage is TRBJ2-1; possible D gene TRBD2, 6 bases. Germline V gene data show CDR1 as LGHDT and CDR2 as YNNKEL (reference sequence). Trimming cost V 0 bases and J 7 bases, with 7 bases left between them. The CDR3 contains 13 residues.

The J gene is TRBJ2-2, the V gene TRBV19, with D possibly TRBD2 on 6 matching bases. V was trimmed by 4 bases and J by 7 bases, leaving 16 bases between them. The V gene's germline CDR1 is LNHDA and CDR2 SQIVND (reference sequence). The CDR3 contains 15 residues. Written as DNA, the CDR3 is TGTGCCAGTAGTACTCACACGGGAGATATCGGGGAGCTGTTTTTT. Translation gives CASSTHTGDIGELFF.

The CDR3 region has the DNA TGCGCCAGCAGCCAAGATCTATGGACTAGCGGGAGCGCAGATACGCAGTATTTT. Its translation is CASSQDLWTSGSADTQYF. The chain uses TRBV4-3 and TRBJ2-3, with 13 bases lining up with TRBD2. Germline V lookup: CDR1 LGHNA, CDR2 YSLEER. V trimming: 0 bases; J trimming: 4 bases; junction bases outside the gene matches: 7. There are 18 residues in the CDR3.

This chain's CDR3 is CASSVGQRYGYTF. In nucleotides, the CDR3 is TGTGCCAGCAGTGTGGGACAGAGGTATGGCTACACCTTC. The V gene is TRBV25-1, the J gene TRBJ1-2; 7 nucleotides match TRBD1. The CDR3 runs 13 residues. CDR1 is MGHDK, CDR2 SYGVNS, per germline. Trimming at V came to 4 bases and at J to 5 bases, leaving 4 bases not matched to a gene.

The chain couples TRBV3-1 (or the pseudogene TRBV3-2) to TRBJ2-1; TRBD2 aligns across 8 bases. CDR1 and CDR2 (germline): LGHDT, YNNKEL (reference sequence). The CDR3 has 13 amino acids. V dropped 4 bases and J dropped 9; count of bases not matched to a gene: 5. CDR3 loop: CASSLSGSGEQFF. Here the CDR3 DNA reads TGTGCCAGCAGCCTAAGCGGGAGTGGTGAGCAGTTCTTC.

The rearrangement uses TRBV27 and TRBJ2-7, with 9 bases lining up with TRBD1. The CDR3 length is 15 residues. Germline values: CDR1 MNHEY, CDR2 SMNVEV (reference sequence). V was pared by 3 bases and J by 4 bases, with 7 bases of the junction left unmatched. CDR3 in amino acids: CASSLSGTGYYEQYF. The CDR3 DNA follows: TGTGCCAGCAGTTTGAGCGGGACAGGGTATTACGAGCAGTACTTC.

The rearrangement links TRBV7-2 to TRBJ2-7; D is possibly TRBD2 (6 bases). Between the trimmed V and J ends, which lost 5 bases and 0 bases, there was a span of 14 bases. The CDR3 contains 15 residues. In germline, CDR1 is SGHTA, CDR2 FQGNSA. CDR3 residues: CASSPDRGSSYEQYF. CDR3 DNA: TGTGCCAGCAGCCCGGATCGGGGGAGCTCCTACGAGCAGTACTTC.

As DNA, the CDR3 is TGCGCCAGCAGCCCTCCCGGGACAGCGAGCACAGATACGCAGTATTTT. Residues: CASSPPGTASTDTQYF. This chain connects TRBV5-1 to TRBJ2-3; 7 positions match TRBD1. Germline loops: CDR1 SGHRS, CDR2 YFSETQ. The ends lost 4 bases at V and 0 bases at J; junction bases unmatched: 8. This CDR3 spans 16 amino acids.

V and J are TRBV13 and TRBJ2-1; TRBD2 matches 7 bases. Germline V gene sequence: CDR1 PRHDT, CDR2 FYEKMQ (reference sequence). The CDR3 covers 15 residues. V gave up 5 bases and J gave up 3 bases; unmatched junction bases: 7. CDR3 sequence reads: CASSPAGDGYNEQFF. The CDR3 DNA reads as TGTGCCAGCAGCCCGGCGGGGGACGGCTACAATGAGCAGTTCTTC. Filled out from reference TRBV13 and TRBJ2-1, the complete variable domain reads AAGVIQSPRHLIKEKRETATLKCYPIPRHDTVYWYQQGPGQDPQFLISFYEKMQSDKGSIPDRFSAQQFSDYHSELNMSSLELGDSALYFCASSPAGDGYNEQFFGPGTRLTVL.

This chain uses TRBV5-1 with TRBJ1-5, with 7 bases identical to TRBD1. The CDR3 has 15 residues. V shed 5 bases and J 7 bases; nucleotides not matched to a gene: 12. Looked up from germline, CDR1 is SGHRS and CDR2 is YFSETQ. CDR3 sequence: CASRPSEGAGQPQHF. The CDR3 nucleotides are TGCGCCAGCAGGCCCTCTGAGGGGGCCGGACAGCCCCAGCATTTT.

The V gene is TRBV29-1, the J gene TRBJ2-1; 7 bases line up with TRBD1. This CDR3 is 16 amino acids long. Unmatched junction bases numbered 5, after V lost 0 bases and J lost 0 bases. Germline V CDR1 and CDR2: SQVTM, ANQGSEA. CDR3 coding DNA: TGCAGCGTTGAAGACTACAGGGGAAGCTCCTACAATGAGCAGTTCTTC. This encodes CSVEDYRGSSYNEQFF.

The chain links TRBV14 to TRBJ2-1; 9 bases align to TRBD2. CDR1 is SGHDN and CDR2 is FVKESK in the germline V gene. With V trimmed by 4 bases and J by 8 bases, 15 bases remained unmatched. The CDR3 has 17 residues. CDR3 DNA sequence: TGTGCCAGCAGCCCAATCTCGGGGCGGGAGGGCTGGGATGAGCAGTTCTTC. Protein product: CASSPISGREGWDEQFF.

The V and J genes are TRBV5-1 and TRBJ2-5, with a possible D match to TRBD1 (6 bases). V was clipped by 7 bases and J by 2 bases, with 6 bases between them. The CDR3 length is 11 residues. Germline CDR1 SGHRS, CDR2 YFSETQ. DNA of the CDR3: TGCGCCAGCGGACAGCAAGAGACCCAGTACTTC. Translation: CASGQQETQYF.

V is TRBV6-5 and J is TRBJ2-1; 10 nucleotides align to TRBD2. The V segment lost 7 bases and the J segment 13 bases; nucleotides outside the gene matches: 10. The germline V gene has CDR1 MNHEY and CDR2 SVGAGI. The CDR3 is made up of 13 amino acids. CDR3 loop: CASTTIAGGLQFF. The CDR3 nucleotides are TGTGCCAGCACCACTATAGCGGGAGGTCTTCAGTTCTTC.

The genes are TRBV2 and TRBJ1-1; 8 nucleotides agree with TRBD1. The J segment lost 0 bases and the V segment lost 6 bases, leaving 6 bases of the junction unmatched. CDR1 is SNHLY and CDR2 is FYNNEI in the germline V gene. This CDR3 has 15 amino acids. In nucleotides, the CDR3 is TGTGCCAGCAGGGACAGGGCCCGTATGAACACTGAAGCTTTCTTT. Its protein is CASRDRARMNTEAFF.

In this sample, this clone turned up once. The chain is built from TRBV20-1 and TRBJ2-5; TRBD2 matches at 8 bases. Germline V gene sequence: CDR1 DFQATT, CDR2 SNEGSKA (reference sequence). After removal of 3 bases from V and 4 bases from J, the junction contained 10 bases not matched to a gene. The CDR3 sequence is 15 residues long. The CDR3: CSASGAGGEGETQYF. For the CDR3, the DNA is TGCAGTGCTAGTGGCGCGGGAGGAGAGGGAGAGACCCAGTACTTC.

This clone has a single count. The rearrangement joins TRBV2 to TRBJ1-6, with a tentative D call TRBD1 (5 bases). This CDR3 spans 14 amino acids. CDR1 is SNHLY and CDR2 is FYNNEI in the germline V gene. Trimming stripped 3 bases from V and 7 bases from J, with 10 bases between. Here the CDR3 reads CASSESGPNSPLHF. DNA of the CDR3: TGTGCCAGCAGTGAGTCAGGGCCCAATTCACCCCTCCACTTT.

The chain links TRBV2 to TRBJ1-4, with D hard to call. The length of the CDR3 is 16 residues. Trimming stripped 4 bases from V and 0 bases from J, with 12 bases between. CDR1 SNHLY and CDR2 FYNNEI come from the germline V gene. CDR3 nucleotides: TGTGCCAGCAGTGGGGCCAGTTTTGCAACTAATGAAAAACTGTTTTTT. Amino acids: CASSGASFATNEKLFF.

J is TRBJ1-1 and V is TRBV4-2; D perhaps matches TRBD1 (5 bases). The germline CDR1 and CDR2 sequences are LGHNA and YNFKEQ. The CDR3 has 15 amino acids. V was cut by 1 base and J by 7 bases, with 16 bases left in between. CDR3 DNA: TGTGCCAGCAGCCAAGTAACTCGGGGGGAGGGTGAAGCTTTCTTT. Translating it yields CASSQVTRGEGEAFF.

This chain links TRBV28 with TRBJ2-1; 13 bases are a match to TRBD2. CDR3 length: 17 residues. Germline CDR1 and CDR2: MDHEN and SYDVKM. V gave up 4 bases and J gave up 5 bases; unmatched junction bases: 8. The CDR3 DNA sequence: TGTGCCAGCAGTTCCGGCTGGACTAGCGGGAGTAACAATGAGCAGTTCTTC. It translates to CASSSGWTSGSNNEQFF.

The chain recombines TRBV25-1 with TRBJ1-4, with a tentative D call TRBD1 (6 bases). The CDR3 has 16 amino acids. Germline CDR1 is MGHDK and CDR2 is SYGVNS. The V gene lost 4 bases and the J gene lost 0 bases, with 12 bases spanning the gap. In DNA form, the CDR3 reads TGTGCCAGCAGTGCATCGACAGGACCAACTAATGAAAAACTGTTTTTT. It encodes CASSASTGPTNEKLFF.

This clone was recorded only once. The chain couples TRBV4-1 to TRBJ1-2; D is perhaps TRBD1 (5 bases). The CDR3 has 19 amino acids. Looked up from germline, CDR1 is MGHRA and CDR2 is YSYEKL. Trimming took off 4 bases at V and 5 bases at J, with 29 bases between the two ends. CDR3 nucleotides: TGCGCCAGCAGCCTTAGCCCCGGGGCAGAGGGGAGGGATAAGTATGGCTACACCTTC. Amino acid sequence: CASSLSPGAEGRDKYGYTF.

J is TRBJ2-7 and V is TRBV4-3, with D maybe TRBD1 (6 bases). This CDR3 has 13 amino acids. Germline V gene sequence: CDR1 LGHNA, CDR2 YSLEER. V lost 6 bases and J 3 bases, leaving 12 bases between the germline ends. The CDR3 DNA is TGCGCCAGCAGTCGATTACAGGGCTACGAGCAGTACTTC. This translates into CASSRLQGYEQYF.